These 21 T cell receptor beta chains were sequenced from one sample in a study of T cell repertoires in cytomegalovirus infection. Via MiXCR, TCRdb re-called the reads, giving one row per CDR3 protein. The repertoire holds around 750,000 distinct CDR3 sequences, with 30% to 35% as singletons. What these receptors recognize is not known. Source: cultured CD8+ T cells from PBMCs, taken from culture after CMV antigen stimulation. These receptors were collected from a human donor in good health (CMV status not recorded). Some clones in this sample may be carry-over from other donors' samples.

This clonotype was detected ten times or more. The V gene is TRBV7-8, the J gene TRBJ1-1, with no clear D. CDR3 size: 15 residues. Germline CDR1 and CDR2: SGHVS and FQNEAQ. Deletions cut 2 bases from V and 0 bases from J, with 10 bases between. This chain's CDR3 is CASSLMVAMNTEAFF. CDR3 DNA: TGTGCCAGCAGCTTAATGGTCGCGATGAACACTGAAGCTTTCTTT.

As regards this clonotype: A much larger clone is a single base away; this may be a read error. The V call is TRBV6-6, the J call TRBJ1-6; 7 nucleotides agree with TRBD1. This CDR3 spans 15 amino acids. Germline V gene lookup returns CDR1 MNHNY and CDR2 SVGAGI (reference sequence). In DNA, the CDR3 is TGTGTCAGCAGTCGCCGACAGGGTTTCCCTTCACCCCTCCACTTT. As protein: CVSSRRQGFPSPLHF.

This clonotype occurred once. CDR3 residues: CASRPHGYGANVLTF. As DNA, the CDR3 is TGTGCCAGCAGGCCCCATGGGTACGGGGCCAACGTCCTGACTTTC. The chain uses TRBV12-3 or TRBV12-4 and TRBJ2-6; D unresolved. The CDR3 covers 15 residues. V lost 6 bases and J 4 bases, leaving 13 bases between the germline ends.

This clonotype showed up just a few times. The chain is built from TRBV6-2 or TRBV6-3 and TRBJ1-6; tentative D call: TRBD1 (5 bases). Per the germline V gene, CDR1 is MNHEY and CDR2 is SVGEGT. Between the trimmed V and J ends, which lost 0 bases and 0 bases, there was a span of 12 bases. The CDR3 sequence is 18 residues long. The CDR3 bases are TGTGCCAGCAGTTACTCGGGGACGAGGAGCTCCTATAATTCACCCCTCCACTTT. Protein product: CASSYSGTRSSYNSPLHF.

In its sample, this clonotype was seen a few times. The V gene is TRBV5-6, the J gene TRBJ1-1; the match to TRBD1 covers 8 bases. Germline loops: CDR1 SGHDT, CDR2 YYEEEE. The ends lost 4 bases at V and 0 bases at J; junction bases unmatched: 8. The CDR3 covers 16 residues. The CDR3 DNA follows: TGTGCCAGCAGCCGAGCCCGGACAGGGTTGAACACTGAAGCTTTCTTT. It yields the protein CASSRARTGLNTEAFF.

The chain uses TRBV10-3 and TRBJ1-1; tentatively, D is TRBD1 (6 bases). The length of the CDR3 is 13 residues. V lost 5 bases to trimming and J lost 4 bases, with 11 bases between them. Germline V gives CDR1 ENHRY, CDR2 SYGVKD. This chain's CDR3 is CAISQGGGTEAFF. The CDR3 bases are TGTGCCATCAGTCAAGGGGGAGGCACTGAAGCTTTCTTT.

The rearrangement joins TRBV7-6 to TRBJ2-1; weak D call: TRBD2 (6 bases). Germline CDR1 reads SGHVS; CDR2 reads FNYEAQ. Trimming removed 2 bases from V and 0 bases from J, with 26 bases in between. The CDR3 consists of 21 residues. The DNA for the CDR3 is TGTGCCAGCAGCTTACGAGACGGGGGTCCCTTCGACCGCAGCTCCTACAATGAGCAGTTCTTC. Translation: CASSLRDGGPFDRSSYNEQFF. Full variable domain (remainder filled in from reference TRBV7-6 and TRBJ2-1): GAGVSQSPRYKVTKRGQDVALRCDPISGHVSLYWYRQALGQGPEFLTYFNYEAQQDKSGLPNDRFSAERPEGSISTLTIQRTEQRDSAMYRCASSLRDGGPFDRSSYNEQFFGPGTRLTVL.

This clonotype was observed at least ten times. The V call is TRBV7-2, the J call TRBJ1-2, with 9 bases that match TRBD1. Per the germline V gene, CDR1 is SGHTA and CDR2 is FQGNSA. V dropped 5 bases and J dropped 8; count of bases not matched to a gene: 12. There are 15 residues in the CDR3. The CDR3 DNA sequence: TGTGCCAGCAGCCTCCACAGGGGGCGCGAGAAGGGCTACACCTTC. Translating it yields CASSLHRGREKGYTF.

About this clonotype: One base away lies a much larger clone, so this may be a sequencing read error. The gene calls are TRBV7-2 and TRBJ2-3; D perhaps matches TRBD1 (5 bases). CDR1 SGHTA and CDR2 FQGNSA come from the germline V gene. This CDR3 has 14 amino acids. V was shortened by 6 bases and J by 2 bases, with 12 bases between the two germline ends. CDR3: CASRLRQFTDTQYF. CDR3 sequence (DNA): TGTGCCAGCAGATTGCGACAGTTCACAGATACGCAGTATTTT.

A word on this clonotype: Just one base apart from a much larger clone, this may be a read error. The V gene is TRBV6-1, the J gene TRBJ1-5, with 7 bases lining up with TRBD1. V lost 9 bases to trimming and J lost 0 bases; unmatched junction nucleotides: 2. CDR3 size: 13 residues. Germline CDR1 reads MNHNS; CDR2 reads SASEGT. In DNA, the CDR3 is TGTGCCAGTTGGGACAGTAGCAATCAGCCCCAGCATTTT. Protein sequence: CASWDSSNQPQHF.

V gene TRBV27 combines with J gene TRBJ1-1; no firm D call. The CDR3 contains 14 residues. CDR1 MNHEY and CDR2 SMNVEV come from the germline V gene (reference sequence). Trimming left V 5 bases short and J 3 bases short, with 13 bases between. CDR3 amino acids: CASSKTAPDTEAFF. The DNA for the CDR3 is TGTGCCAGCAGTAAAACGGCGCCCGACACTGAAGCTTTCTTT.

The rearrangement uses TRBV7-6 and TRBJ2-1; D is unclear. V lost 3 bases to trimming and J lost 8 bases, with 14 bases between them. Germline V gene data show CDR1 as SGHVS and CDR2 as FNYEAQ. The CDR3 is made up of 14 amino acids. The CDR3 is CASSLTRPHDEQFF. The CDR3 DNA follows: TGTGCCAGCAGCTTGACGAGACCCCACGATGAGCAGTTCTTC.

V usage is TRBV6-2 or TRBV6-3 and J usage is TRBJ2-5; 7 bases match TRBD2. The V gene's germline CDR1 is MNHEY and CDR2 SVGEGT. The V segment lost 6 bases and the J segment 0 bases; nucleotides outside the gene matches: 4. The length of the CDR3 is 14 residues. CDR3 nucleotide sequence: TGTGCCAGCAGCAACCTAGCGGACCAAGAGACCCAGTACTTC. It translates to CASSNLADQETQYF.

The sample holds many counts of this clonotype. This chain links TRBV7-2 with TRBJ1-6; the D gene is possibly TRBD1 (5 bases). V dropped 5 bases and J dropped 4 bases, with 12 bases sitting between them. CDR1 SGHTA and CDR2 FQGNSA come from the germline V gene. This CDR3 contains 15 residues. CDR3 bases: TGTGCCAGCAGCAAAAAGACAGTATATAATTCACCCCTCCACTTT. This gives the protein CASSKKTVYNSPLHF.

The chain carries TRBV13 and TRBJ2-5; 12 nucleotides match TRBD2. Germline values: CDR1 PRHDT, CDR2 FYEKMQ (reference sequence). The CDR3 extends over 20 amino acids. V lost 2 bases to trimming and J lost 0 bases; unmatched junction nucleotides: 13. CDR3 DNA sequence: TGTGCCAGCAGCTTAAATCCTCCTGTACTAGCGGGGGGTTACCAAGAGACCCAGTACTTC. It translates to CASSLNPPVLAGGYQETQYF.

The table lists this clonotype with many counts. The chain is built from TRBV6-5 and TRBJ2-4; either TRBD1 or TRBD2 may fit D (6 bases each). Trimming stripped 0 bases from V and 1 base from J, with 10 bases between. Germline V gene data show CDR1 as MNHEY and CDR2 as SVGAGI. This CDR3 comprises 16 residues. CDR3 in DNA: TGTGCCAGCAGTTACTCGGGGGGCTTGGCCAAAAACATTCAGTACTTC. Amino acids: CASSYSGGLAKNIQYF.

This clonotype was counted a single time. CDR3 DNA sequence: TGTGCCAGCAGACCCGCGGCAAGGTACAATGAGCAGTTCTTC. Its translation: CASRPAARYNEQFF. The V and J genes are TRBV6-1 and TRBJ2-1, with unresolved D. Germline values: CDR1 MNHNS, CDR2 SASEGT. This CDR3 is 14 amino acids long. V was pared by 6 bases and J by 4 bases, with 13 bases between.

This clonotype came up a few times. CDR3 residues: CASSWDRDTEAFF. CDR3 nucleotide sequence: TGTGCCAGCAGTTGGGACAGGGACACTGAAGCTTTCTTT. The chain recombines TRBV27 with TRBJ1-1; 9 bases match TRBD1. From germline, CDR1 is MNHEY and CDR2 SMNVEV (reference sequence). Trimming cost V 4 bases and J 3 bases; bases outside gene matches: 0. The CDR3 totals 13 residues.

The chain carries TRBV27 and TRBJ2-7; 9 bases map to TRBD1. CDR1 is MNHEY and CDR2 is SMNVEV in the germline V gene (reference sequence). The V and J ends lost 6 bases and 7 bases, in that order; junction bases with no gene match: 16. This CDR3 has 16 residues. CDR3 protein: CASRLWTGAVFGEQYV. CDR3 DNA sequence: TGTGCCAGCAGGCTCTGGACAGGGGCGGTTTTTGGAGAGCAGTACGTC.

The rearrangement uses TRBV7-9 and TRBJ1-6, with D perhaps TRBD1 (5 bases). CDR1 is SEHNR and CDR2 is FQNEAQ in the germline V gene (reference sequence). Trimming cost V 0 bases and J 9 bases, with 12 bases left between them. This CDR3 contains 15 residues. This CDR3 reads CASSLAQSGGSPLHF. CDR3 bases: TGTGCCAGCAGCTTAGCGCAATCCGGGGGTTCACCCCTCCACTTT.

This sequence joins TRBV2 and TRBJ1-5; perhaps TRBD1 as D (5 bases). The CDR3 runs to 16 residues. Germline V gene data show CDR1 as SNHLY and CDR2 as FYNNEI. Trimming cost V 10 bases and J 4 bases, with 23 bases left between them. The CDR3 here is CANRGRRKVWNQPQHF. The CDR3 DNA reads TGTGCCAATAGGGGCCGAAGGAAAGTGTGGAATCAGCCCCAGCATTTT. Based on the CDR3 plus reference TRBV2 and TRBJ1-5, the full variable domain is EPEVTQTPSHQVTQMGQEVILRCVPISNHLYFYWYRQILGQKVEFLVSFYNNEISEKSEIFDDQFSVERPDGSNFTLKIRSTKLEDSAMYFCANRGRRKVWNQPQHFGDGTRLSIL.